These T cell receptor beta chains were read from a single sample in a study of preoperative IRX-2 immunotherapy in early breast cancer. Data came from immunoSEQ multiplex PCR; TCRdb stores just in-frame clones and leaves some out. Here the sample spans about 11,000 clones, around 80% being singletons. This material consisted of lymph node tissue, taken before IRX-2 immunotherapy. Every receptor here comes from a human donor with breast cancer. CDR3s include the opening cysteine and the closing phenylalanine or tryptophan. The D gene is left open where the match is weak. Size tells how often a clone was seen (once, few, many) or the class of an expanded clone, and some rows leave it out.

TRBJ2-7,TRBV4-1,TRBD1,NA,CASSQGQDYEQYF,TGCGCCAGCAGCCAGGGACAGGACTACGAGCAGTACTTC
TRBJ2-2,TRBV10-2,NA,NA,CASSESRSLYTGELFF,TGCGCCAGCAGTGAGTCGAGGTCTCTCTACACCGGGGAGCTGTTTTTT
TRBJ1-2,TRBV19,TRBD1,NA,CASKMTGGSGYTF,TGTGCCAGCAAAATGACAGGGGGCAGTGGCTACACCTTC
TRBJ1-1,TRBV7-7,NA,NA,CASSLFRRTMNTEAFF,TGTGCCAGCAGCTTGTTTCGGAGGACAATGAACACTGAAGCTTTCTTT
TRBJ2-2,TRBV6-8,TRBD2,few,CASSYVAGGANTGELFF,TGTGCCAGCAGTTACGTAGCGGGAGGAGCGAACACCGGGGAGCTGTTTTTT
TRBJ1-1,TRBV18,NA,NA,CASSPNEGFDTEAFF,TGTGCCAGCTCACCAAACGAGGGTTTCGACACTGAAGCTTTCTTT
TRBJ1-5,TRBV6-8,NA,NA,CASSPGGKGNQPQHF,TGTGCCAGCAGTCCGGGGGGAAAAGGAAATCAGCCCCAGCATTTT
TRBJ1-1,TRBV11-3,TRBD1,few,CASSSQGARTEAFF,TGTGCCAGCAGCTCGCAGGGGGCGCGAACTGAAGCTTTCTTT
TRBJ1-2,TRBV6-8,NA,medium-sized,CASSYRRDGYGYTF,TGTGCCAGCAGTTATCGGAGGGACGGGTATGGCTACACCTTC
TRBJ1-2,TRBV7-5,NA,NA,CASSLGQGSSGYTF,TGTGCCAGCAGCTTAGGACAGGGTAGCAGTGGCTACACCTTC
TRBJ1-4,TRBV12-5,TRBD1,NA,CASTRGGKDEKLFF,TGTGCCAGCACCAGGGGGGGGAAAGATGAAAAACTGTTTTTT
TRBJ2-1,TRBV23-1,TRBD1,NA,CASSQDRSSRGTYNEQFF,TGCGCCAGCAGCCAAGATCGTTCGTCCAGGGGGACCTACAATGAGCAGTTCTTC
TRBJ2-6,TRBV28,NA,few,CASSLSGANVLTF,TGTGCCAGCAGTTTATCTGGGGCCAACGTCCTGACTTTC
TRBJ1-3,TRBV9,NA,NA,CASSRRDAPGNTIYF,TGTGCCAGCAGCCGCCGGGACGCACCTGGAAACACCATATATTTT
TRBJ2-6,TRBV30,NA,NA,CAWSVGGTGANVLTF,TGTGCCTGGAGTGTGGGGGGCACAGGGGCCAACGTCCTGACTTTC
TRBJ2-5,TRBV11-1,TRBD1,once,CASSLGTVSRETQYF,TGTGCCAGCAGCCTAGGGACAGTCTCAAGAGAGACCCAGTACTTC
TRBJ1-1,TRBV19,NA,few,CASSWTRRNTEAFF,TGTGCCAGTAGTTGGACCCGACGGAACACTGAAGCTTTCTTT
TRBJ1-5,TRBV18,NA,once,CASSPAQGQPQHF,TGTGCCAGCTCACCTGCCCAGGGACAGCCCCAGCATTTT
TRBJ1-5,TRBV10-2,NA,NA,CASSDGNQPQHF,TGCGCCAGCAGTGACGGCAATCAGCCCCAGCATTTT
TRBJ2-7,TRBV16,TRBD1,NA,CASSQIPQGYEQYF,TGTGCCAGCAGCCAAATCCCACAGGGGTACGAGCAGTACTTC
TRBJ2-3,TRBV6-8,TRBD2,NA,CASSHGGGLAVTDTQYF,TGTGCCAGCAGCCACGGCGGGGGACTAGCGGTCACAGATACGCAGTATTTT
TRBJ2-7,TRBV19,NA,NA,CASSQLWAQGFYEQYF,TGTGCCAGTAGCCAACTCTGGGCGCAAGGCTTCTACGAGCAGTACTTC
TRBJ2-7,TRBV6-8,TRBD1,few,CASSLGQGSYEQYF,TGTGCCAGCAGCCTAGGACAGGGCTCCTACGAGCAGTACTTC
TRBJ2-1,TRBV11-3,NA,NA,CASSTQAGSYNEQFF,TGTGCCAGCAGTACCCAAGCGGGCTCCTACAATGAGCAGTTCTTC
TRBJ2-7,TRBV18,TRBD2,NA,CASSPGLDYEQYF,TGTGCCAGCTCACCAGGACTAGACTACGAGCAGTACTTC
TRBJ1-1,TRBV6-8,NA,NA,CASSQGDTEAFF,TGTGCCAGTTCACAAGGGGACACTGAAGCTTTCTTT
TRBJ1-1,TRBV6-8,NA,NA,CASSLRMNTEAFF,TGTGCCAGCAGCCTTAGGATGAACACTGAAGCTTTCTTT
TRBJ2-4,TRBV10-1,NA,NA,CASSEMNPRDIQYF,TGCGCCAGCAGTGAGATGAACCCGCGGGACATTCAGTACTTC
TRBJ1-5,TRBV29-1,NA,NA,CSVGAGTQPQHF,TGCAGCGTGGGGGCGGGTACGCAGCCCCAGCATTTT
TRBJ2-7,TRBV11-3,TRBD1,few,CASLLLPGQYHEQYF,TGTGCCAGCTTGCTTTTGCCGGGACAGTATCACGAGCAGTACTTC
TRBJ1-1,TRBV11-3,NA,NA,CASSLIEGKQNTEAFF,TGTGCCAGCAGCTTAATTGAAGGAAAACAGAACACTGAAGCTTTCTTT
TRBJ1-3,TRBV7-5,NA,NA,CASSQGARGGNTIYF,TGTGCCAGCAGCCAAGGGGCTCGGGGAGGAAACACCATATATTTT
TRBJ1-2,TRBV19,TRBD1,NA,CASSIQDRGPYGYTF,TGTGCCAGTAGTATACAGGACAGGGGGCCGTATGGCTACACCTTC
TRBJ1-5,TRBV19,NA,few,CATKMTWGDQPQHF,TGTGCCACTAAGATGACCTGGGGGGATCAGCCCCAGCATTTT
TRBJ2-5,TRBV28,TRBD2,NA,CASSFSLAASGRAETQYF,TGTGCCAGCAGTTTTAGTCTGGCGGCTAGCGGGAGGGCTGAGACCCAGTACTTC
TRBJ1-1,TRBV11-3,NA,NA,CASSPRAGMNTEAFF,TGTGCCAGCAGCCCCCGAGCAGGGATGAACACTGAAGCTTTCTTT
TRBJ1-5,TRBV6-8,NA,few,CASRSPRRRINQPQHF,TGTGCCAGCAGGAGCCCCCGGAGGCGAATCAATCAGCCCCAGCATTTT
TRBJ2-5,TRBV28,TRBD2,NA,CASSLTPKTSGRAETQYF,TGTGCCAGCAGCCTAACCCCCAAAACTAGCGGGAGGGCGGAGACCCAGTACTTC
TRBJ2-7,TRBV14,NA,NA,CASSQVGRVEFYEQYF,TGTGCCAGCAGCCAAGTGGGCCGAGTTGAGTTTTACGAGCAGTACTTC
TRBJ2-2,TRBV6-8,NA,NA,CASSYSSPTGSRTGELFF,TGTGCCAGCAGTTACTCCTCACCCACAGGGAGTCGTACCGGGGAGCTGTTTTTT
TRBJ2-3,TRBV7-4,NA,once,CASSLSPDDTQYF,TGTGCCAGCAGCTTATCCCCTGACGATACGCAGTATTTT
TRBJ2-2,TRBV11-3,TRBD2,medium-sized,CASSWGLAGGPAGELFF,TGTGCCAGCAGCTGGGGACTAGCGGGAGGGCCAGCCGGGGAGCTGTTTTTT
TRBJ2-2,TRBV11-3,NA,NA,CASSLGIGLGPGELFF,TGTGCCAGCAGCTTGGGTATCGGGTTGGGACCCGGGGAGCTGTTTTTT
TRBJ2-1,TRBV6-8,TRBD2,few,CASSRELAGRNNEQFF,TGTGCCAGCAGTCGCGAGCTAGCGGGAAGAAACAATGAGCAGTTCTTC
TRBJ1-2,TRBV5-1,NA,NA,CASSLSGDGANYGYTF,TGCGCCAGCAGCTTGAGTGGGGATGGGGCTAACTATGGCTACACCTTC
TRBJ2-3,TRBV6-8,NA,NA,CASSYPTGRLHTQYF,TGTGCCAGCAGTTACCCGACAGGGAGGTTACATACGCAGTATTTT
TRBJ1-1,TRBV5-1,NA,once,CASSRTAGANTEAFF,TGCGCCAGCAGTCGGACAGCTGGAGCGAACACTGAAGCTTTCTTT
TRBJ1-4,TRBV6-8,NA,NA,CASSLGLSNEKLFF,TGTGCCAGCAGCTTGGGGCTGTCTAATGAAAAACTGTTTTTT
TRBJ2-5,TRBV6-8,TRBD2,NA,CASSSTSGKETQYF,TGTGCCAGCAGTTCGACTAGCGGGAAAGAGACCCAGTACTTC
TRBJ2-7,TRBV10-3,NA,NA,CAISESDLREKQYF,TGTGCCATCAGTGAGTCGGACCTCAGGGAAAAGCAGTACTTC
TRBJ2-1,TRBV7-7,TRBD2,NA,CASSFPAGGSYNEQFF,TGTGCCAGCAGCTTTCCGGCGGGAGGATCCTACAATGAGCAGTTCTTC
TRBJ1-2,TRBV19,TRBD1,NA,CASSPGTGNYGYTF,TGTGCCAGTAGTCCCGGGACAGGGAACTATGGCTACACCTTC